This T cell receptor beta chain was documented in a study of shared clonotypes between healthy human individuals. CD4+ cells underwent separation, giving CD45RA+ naive and CD45RA-negative memory subsets. From germline, CDR1 is MNHNY and CDR2 SVGAGI (reference sequence). This CDR3 has 15 amino acids. J was trimmed by 4 bases and V by 0 bases; bases with no gene match: 0. A remark on this clone: This same CDR3 is encoded by further DNA sequences in the sample.

How the authors handled the data: Junction-only sequences without quality scores were provided by ImmunoSEQ, so filtering was different. Generated by immunoSEQ multiplex PCR, the TCRdb table keeps only in-frame clones and is missing some. V, J and clone size are those of that table, while D and trimming were read from the DNA. Of roughly 2.4 million clones listed, around 95% are singletons. Material for sequencing was naive CD4+ T cells sorted from blood. Subset in this sample: CD45RA+ positively selected. The source of this sequence is a young man in good health. This sequence joins TRBV6-6 and TRBJ2-5; 12 nucleotides line up with TRBD2. The CDR3 nucleotides are TGTGCCAGCAGTTACTCGGGACTAGCGGGAGAGACCCAGTACTTC. This sequence encodes CASSYSGLAGETQYF.